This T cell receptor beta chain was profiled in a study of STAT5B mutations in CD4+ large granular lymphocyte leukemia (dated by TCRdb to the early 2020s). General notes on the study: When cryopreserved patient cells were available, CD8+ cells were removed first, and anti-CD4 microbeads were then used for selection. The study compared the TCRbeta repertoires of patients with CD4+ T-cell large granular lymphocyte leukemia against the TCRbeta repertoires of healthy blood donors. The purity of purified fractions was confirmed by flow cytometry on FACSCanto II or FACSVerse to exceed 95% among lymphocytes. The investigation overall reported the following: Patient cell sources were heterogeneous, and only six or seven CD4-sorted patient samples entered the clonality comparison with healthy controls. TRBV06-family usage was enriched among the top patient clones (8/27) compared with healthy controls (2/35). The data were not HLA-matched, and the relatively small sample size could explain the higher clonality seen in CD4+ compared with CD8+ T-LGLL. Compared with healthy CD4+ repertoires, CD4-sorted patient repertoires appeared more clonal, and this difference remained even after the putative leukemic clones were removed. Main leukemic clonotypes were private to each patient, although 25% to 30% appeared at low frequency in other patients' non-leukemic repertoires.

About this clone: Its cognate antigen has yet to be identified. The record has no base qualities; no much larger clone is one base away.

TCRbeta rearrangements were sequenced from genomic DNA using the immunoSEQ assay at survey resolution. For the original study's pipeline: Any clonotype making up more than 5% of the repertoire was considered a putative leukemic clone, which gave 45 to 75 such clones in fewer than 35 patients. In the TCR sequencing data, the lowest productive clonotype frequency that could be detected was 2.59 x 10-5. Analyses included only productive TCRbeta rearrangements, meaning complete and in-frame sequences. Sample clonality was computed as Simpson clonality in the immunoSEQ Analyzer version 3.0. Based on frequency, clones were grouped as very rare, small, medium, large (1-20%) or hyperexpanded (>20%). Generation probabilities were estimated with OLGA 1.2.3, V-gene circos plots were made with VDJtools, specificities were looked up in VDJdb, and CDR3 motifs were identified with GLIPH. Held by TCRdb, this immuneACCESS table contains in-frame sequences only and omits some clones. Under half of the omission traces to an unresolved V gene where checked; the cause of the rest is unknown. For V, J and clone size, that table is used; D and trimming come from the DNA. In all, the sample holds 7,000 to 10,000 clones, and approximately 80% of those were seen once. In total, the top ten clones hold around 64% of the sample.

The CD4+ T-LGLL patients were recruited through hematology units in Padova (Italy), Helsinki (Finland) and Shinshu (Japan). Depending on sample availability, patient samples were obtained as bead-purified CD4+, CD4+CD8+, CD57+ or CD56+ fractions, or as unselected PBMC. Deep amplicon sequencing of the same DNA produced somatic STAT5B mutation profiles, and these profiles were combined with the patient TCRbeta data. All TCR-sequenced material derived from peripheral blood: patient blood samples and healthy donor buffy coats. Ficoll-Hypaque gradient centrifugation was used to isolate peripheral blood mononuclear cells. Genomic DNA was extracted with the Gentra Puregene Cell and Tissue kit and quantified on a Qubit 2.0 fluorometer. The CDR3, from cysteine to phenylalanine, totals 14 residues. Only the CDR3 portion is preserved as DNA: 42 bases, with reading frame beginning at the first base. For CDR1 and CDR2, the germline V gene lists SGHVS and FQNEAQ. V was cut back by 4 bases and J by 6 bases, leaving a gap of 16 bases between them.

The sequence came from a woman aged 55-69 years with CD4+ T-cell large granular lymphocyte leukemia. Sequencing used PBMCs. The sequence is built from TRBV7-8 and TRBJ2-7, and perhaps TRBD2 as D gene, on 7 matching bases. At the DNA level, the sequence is TGTGCCAGCAGCTCCCTAAGGGGGGGGCCCGAGCAGTACTTC. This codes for CASSSLRGGPEQYF. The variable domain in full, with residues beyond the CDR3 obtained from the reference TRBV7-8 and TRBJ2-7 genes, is GAGVSQSPRYKVAKRGQDVALRCDPISGHVSLFWYQQALGQGPEFLTYFQNEAQLDKSGLPSDRFFAERPEGSVSTLKIQRTQQEDSAVYLCASSSLRGGPEQYFGPGTRLTVT.